This T cell receptor beta chain is drawn from a study of blood T cell repertoires in COVID-19. The wider study: The cDNA or gDNA used as material had been derived from T cells, B-cell-depleted T cells, or PBMCs.

The CDR3 spans 18 residues. Per the germline V gene, CDR1 is SGHVS and CDR2 is FNYEAQ. V lost 5 bases and J lost 2; bases outside the gene matches: 6. How the authors handled the data: Researchers report that nucleated cell counts were estimated from reference gene primer amplification. TCRdb's table, derived via immunoSEQ multiplex PCR, lists solely in-frame clones and lacks some. The V and J calls and clone size are taken from that table; D and trimming were inferred from the DNA. This table holds some 150,000 clones, over 60% found once. The V and J genes are TRBV7-6 and TRBJ2-2; 15 bases align to TRBD2. This receptor was identified in a woman aged 50 to 60 who had recovered from COVID-19. Sequencing was carried out using PBMCs or T cells enriched from blood (not recorded which). CDR3 in DNA: TGTGCCAGCAGCGAGGGGACTAGCGGGGGGTTCAACACCGGGGAGCTGTTTTTT. Its translation: CASSEGTSGGFNTGELFF. The full variable domain, in which reference TRBV7-6 and TRBJ2-2 provide the parts outside the CDR3, is GAGVSQSPRYKVTKRGQDVALRCDPISGHVSLYWYRQALGQGPEFLTYFNYEAQQDKSGLPNDRFSAERPEGSISTLTIQRTEQRDSAMYRCASSEGTSGGFNTGELFFGEGSRLTVL.